The entry below gives a single T cell receptor beta chain sequence along with its context. Its target is not known. This specimen comes from a study of regulatory T cells in long-lasting Graves disease. Across the study: Patients newly diagnosed with Graves' had been on antithyroid drugs for under 3 months. Study findings and constraints: Sharing of public clonotypes was greater in persistent patients (under 3,000) than in new patients (about 970).

Time point noted: newly diagnosed GD, antithyroid drugs for less than 3 months. Researchers made the TCR library from RNA that was extracted from PBMCs. Enrollment of patients was through an endocrinology department in Xi'an, China. Arm-PCR of CDR3 regions and iRepertoire HTBI primers were used to build TCR beta libraries. TCRdb re-analysed the multiplex PCR reads in MiXCR, keeping a single row per CDR3 protein. The table has 400,000 to 500,000 distinct CDR3 sequences, 15% seen once. Trimming pared 0 bases from V and 3 bases from J, leaving 4 bases between. This CDR3 has 13 residues. CDR1 and CDR2 (germline): LGHNA, YNFKEQ. The same data also contributed to another study, on T cells in Graves' hyperthyroidism and ophthalmopathy.

The sample here was peripheral blood mononuclear cells (PBMCs), taken at new diagnosis, from a patient treated with antithyroid drugs. The chain uses TRBV4-2 and TRBJ2-3, with unresolved D. The clonotype originates from a woman in her thirties with Graves disease. The CDR3 protein is CASSQESTDTQYF. CDR3 in DNA: TGTGCCAGCAGCCAAGAGTCGACAGATACGCAGTATTTT.